The next 25 T cell receptor beta chains were all read from a single sample in a study of neurological immune-mediated disorders. Time point here: longitudinal time-point 3. Via MiXCR, TCRdb re-called the 5' RACE reads, giving one row per CDR3 protein. The data contain approximately 89,000 distinct CDR3 sequences, around 4% of them singletons. Specimen: PBMCs. These receptors were taken from a woman aged 55-70 years with multiple sclerosis.

This clonotype has ten or more counts. Here the CDR3 reads CASSSSTGGSQETQYF. CDR3 sequence (DNA): TGTGCCAGCAGCTCCTCCACGGGGGGGAGTCAAGAGACCCAGTACTTC. The chain is built from TRBV11-2 and TRBJ2-5, with 8 bases fitting TRBD2. CDR1 and CDR2 (germline): SGHAT, FQNNGV. The CDR3 has 16 residues. Losses at the gene ends were 4 bases for V and 2 bases for J; bases not matched to a gene: 9.

This clonotype was seen at least ten times. The J gene is TRBJ2-5, the V gene TRBV15; TRBD2 agrees at 8 bases. The trim removed 2 bases at V and 1 base at J, leaving 6 bases unmatched. There are 16 residues in the CDR3. The germline V gene encodes CDR1 LNHNV and CDR2 YYDKDF (reference sequence). CDR3 protein: CATSRLGTSGQETQYF. CDR3 DNA: TGTGCCACCAGCAGACTGGGTACTAGCGGCCAAGAGACCCAGTACTTC.

This clonotype was detected many times. V usage is TRBV5-5 and J usage is TRBJ1-3; D is perhaps TRBD1 (5 bases). Germline V gene data show CDR1 as SGHKS and CDR2 as YYEKEE (reference sequence). Deletions cut 0 bases from V and 0 bases from J, with 7 bases between. The CDR3 runs 15 residues. The CDR3 DNA is TGTGCCAGCAGCTTGGAGGGGATCTCTGGAAACACCATATATTTT. Its translation is CASSLEGISGNTIYF.

This clonotype was seen at least ten times. V and J are TRBV14 and TRBJ2-7, with D perhaps TRBD2 (6 bases). Germline-derived CDR1 and CDR2 are SGHDN and FVKESK. The CDR3 has 14 amino acids. V lost 3 bases to trimming and J lost 2 bases, with 11 bases between them. The CDR3 protein is CASSQGRRAYEQYF. Written as DNA, the CDR3 is TGTGCCAGCAGCCAGGGACGGAGGGCCTACGAGCAGTACTTC.

This clonotype was observed at least ten times. The CDR3 nucleotides are TGTGCCAGCAGCTTATTGGGGGGCGACTCTGGCTACACCTTC. Protein product: CASSLLGGDSGYTF. V and J are TRBV7-8 and TRBJ1-2; D is possibly TRBD1 (6 bases). Per the germline V gene, CDR1 is SGHVS and CDR2 is FQNEAQ. The V end lost 2 bases, the J end lost 7 bases, and 14 bases lay between the germline ends. The CDR3 runs to 14 residues.

This clonotype has at least ten counts. The chain is built from TRBV5-1 and TRBJ2-2; the match to TRBD2 covers 9 bases. Germline assignment: CDR1 SGHRS and CDR2 YFSETQ. Unmatched junction bases numbered 5, after V lost 0 bases and J lost 5 bases. This CDR3 has 16 amino acids. CDR3 sequence (DNA): TGCGCCAGCAGCTTGGTCGGGACTAGCATAACCGGGGAGCTGTTTTTT. It yields the protein CASSLVGTSITGELFF.

The chain uses TRBV28 and TRBJ1-4; D unclear. V was clipped by 2 bases and J by 5 bases, with 9 bases between them. This CDR3 is built from 14 residues. The germline gives CDR1 MDHEN, CDR2 SYDVKM. The CDR3 spells CASSLRAGNEKLFF. DNA of the CDR3: TGTGCCAGCAGTTTAAGAGCTGGGAATGAAAAACTGTTTTTT.

Many counts were recorded for this clonotype. The chain couples TRBV7-6 to TRBJ2-1, with 9 bases fitting TRBD2. This CDR3 region has 15 residues. Germline lookup yields CDR1 SGHVS and CDR2 FNYEAQ. Trimming removed 5 bases from V and 10 bases from J; junction bases left unmatched: 12. CDR3 nucleotides: TGTGCCAGCAGCCGCTCTGGCGGGGGGGCGGGCGAGCAGTTCTTC. It translates to CASSRSGGGAGEQFF.

This clonotype occurred many times. V usage is TRBV5-1 and J usage is TRBJ1-5, with D possibly TRBD1 on 5 matching bases. The V gene's germline CDR1 is SGHRS and CDR2 YFSETQ. V was shortened by 0 bases and J by 2 bases, with 6 bases between the two germline ends. CDR3 length: 14 residues. Here the CDR3 reads CASSLEGRNQPQHF. CDR3 DNA: TGCGCCAGCAGCTTGGAGGGACGCAATCAGCCCCAGCATTTT. Together with reference TRBV5-1 and TRBJ1-5, the CDR3 gives the full variable domain: KAGVTQTPRYLIKTRGQQVTLSCSPISGHRSVSWYQQTPGQGLQFLFEYFSETQRNKGNFPGRFSGRQFSNSRSEMNVSTLELGDSALYLCASSLEGRNQPQHFGDGTRLSIL.

In its sample, this clonotype was seen many times. This rearrangement joins TRBV3-1 to TRBJ2-7, with 8 nucleotides matching TRBD2. CDR3 length: 15 amino acids. Trimming at V came to 3 bases and at J to 3 bases, leaving 7 bases not matched to a gene. Germline CDR1 reads LGHDT; CDR2 reads YNNKEL (reference sequence). The CDR3 coding sequence is TGTGCCAGCAGCCAGGGAAGCGGGGGAGGCTACGAGCAGTACTTC. As protein: CASSQGSGGGYEQYF.

This clonotype was recorded at least ten times. This rearrangement joins TRBV6-1 to TRBJ2-5; TRBD1 matches 8 bases. This CDR3 is 12 amino acids long. CDR1 and CDR2 from the germline V gene are MNHNS and SASEGT. J gave up 5 bases and V 9 bases, and 5 bases lay outside the gene matches. The CDR3 sequence: CASDRGEETQYF. CDR3 nucleotides: TGTGCCAGTGACAGGGGTGAGGAGACCCAGTACTTC.

This clonotype was observed many times. The chain recombines TRBV5-6 with TRBJ1-1, with D uncertain. This CDR3 has 15 amino acids. The V end was cut by 4 bases, the J end by 0 bases, with 13 bases between. Germline assignment: CDR1 SGHDT and CDR2 YYEEEE. The CDR3 sequence: CASSPVGVMNTEAFF. For the CDR3, the DNA is TGTGCCAGCAGCCCCGTCGGCGTCATGAACACTGAAGCTTTCTTT.

This clonotype was counted ten times or more. The chain uses TRBV6-6 and TRBJ1-1; D call uncertain. V lost 4 bases, J lost 5 bases, and 8 bases lay in between. There are 12 residues in the CDR3. Germline-derived CDR1 and CDR2 are MNHNY and SVGAGI (reference sequence). This CDR3 is CASSWVSTEAFF. CDR3 coding DNA: TGTGCCAGCAGTTGGGTGTCTACTGAAGCTTTCTTT.

This clonotype showed up many times. This chain uses TRBV15 with TRBJ2-7; the D is unclear. CDR3 length: 14 amino acids. Germline V gene data show CDR1 as LNHNV and CDR2 as YYDKDF (reference sequence). V was cut by 0 bases and J by 3 bases, with 9 bases left in between. Written as DNA, the CDR3 is TGTGCCACCAGCAGAGACGGCAGTCTCTACGAGCAGTACTTC. This gives the protein CATSRDGSLYEQYF.

The rearrangement uses TRBV29-1 and TRBJ1-3; D unresolved. This CDR3 has 13 amino acids. V was cut by 6 bases and J by 0 bases, with 9 bases left in between. CDR1 is SQVTM, CDR2 ANQGSEA, per germline. In DNA, the CDR3 is TGCAGCGTGACAACAAGCTCTGGAAACACCATATATTTT. Protein: CSVTTSSGNTIYF.

This clonotype was counted ten times or more. The chain has TRBV28 and TRBJ1-4; D is unclear. The CDR3 has 12 amino acids. Trimming took 6 bases from V and 5 from J, leaving 7 bases between them. The germline V gene encodes CDR1 MDHEN and CDR2 SYDVKM. The CDR3 nucleotides are TGTGCCAGCAGGCTGCTAAATGAAAAACTGTTTTTT. Translating it yields CASRLLNEKLFF.

This clonotype was recorded many times. The chain recombines TRBV15 with TRBJ2-2; a weak D match, TRBD1 (6 bases). Germline V gene sequence: CDR1 LNHNV, CDR2 YYDKDF (reference sequence). This CDR3 has 14 residues. Trimming shortened V by 5 bases and J by 5 bases, and 12 bases separated the two germline ends. In DNA, the CDR3 is TGTGCCACCAGCCCGGACAGTCTTACCGGGGAGCTGTTTTTT. Amino acids: CATSPDSLTGELFF.

This clonotype was counted many times. The rearrangement joins TRBV5-6 to TRBJ2-7; no clear D gene. Trimming shortened V by 4 bases and J by 7 bases, and 15 bases separated the two germline ends. Per germline, CDR1 SGHDT and CDR2 YYEEEE. The length of the CDR3 is 13 residues. The CDR3 DNA is TGTGCCAGCAGCGTCCCGGCAGTTAGAGAGCAGTACTTC. This sequence encodes CASSVPAVREQYF.

The rearrangement links TRBV6-5 to TRBJ1-3; maybe TRBD1 (5 bases). V gave up 4 bases and J gave up 0 bases, with 10 bases separating them. This CDR3 is built from 15 residues. Germline V lookup: CDR1 MNHEY, CDR2 SVGAGI. The CDR3 bases are TGTGCCAGCAGTTCTACAGGAGACTCTGGAAACACCATATATTTT. Its protein is CASSSTGDSGNTIYF.

Worth noting for this clonotype: This could be a read error, since a much larger clone is one nucleotide away. The chain carries TRBV27 and TRBJ1-1; weak D call: TRBD1 (6 bases). The CDR3 has 11 residues. Germline CDR1 and CDR2: MNHEY and SMNVEV (reference sequence). The CDR3 DNA reads TGTGTCAGCGCTCGCGGGGGCTCTCCTTTCTTT. Its translation: CVSARGGSPFF.

Many counts were recorded for this clonotype. V and J are TRBV6-5 and TRBJ1-3; D perhaps matches TRBD1 (5 bases). Per germline, CDR1 MNHEY and CDR2 SVGAGI. There are 16 residues in the CDR3. The V gene lost 6 bases and the J gene lost 0 bases, with 15 bases spanning the gap. The CDR3 region has the DNA TGTGCCAGCAGCCCAGCTCAGGGTGTCTCTGGAAACACCATATATTTT. Amino acids: CASSPAQGVSGNTIYF.

The chain has TRBV6-1 and TRBJ2-3, with D possibly matching TRBD2 (7 bases). CDR1 is MNHNS, CDR2 SASEGT, per germline. V lost 6 bases and J 0 bases, leaving 13 bases between the germline ends. This CDR3 contains 15 residues. The CDR3 bases are TGTGCCAGCAGGAGAGAGGGGGGGAGCACAGATACGCAGTATTTT. Protein sequence: CASRREGGSTDTQYF.

This clonotype was observed many times. The rearrangement uses TRBV29-1 and TRBJ1-1; D remains unclear. CDR3 size: 12 residues. The V end lost 3 bases, the J end lost 10 bases, and 15 bases lay between the germline ends. Germline V gives CDR1 SQVTM, CDR2 ANQGSEA. DNA of the CDR3: TGCAGCGTTGATAGAACTCAGTCGGGAGCTTTCTTT. This codes for CSVDRTQSGAFF. The full variable domain, in which reference TRBV29-1 and TRBJ1-1 provide the parts outside the CDR3, is SAVISQKPSRDICQRGTSLTIQCQVDSQVTMMFWYRQQPGQSLTLIATANQGSEATYESGFVIDKFPISRPNLTFSTLTVSNMSPEDSSIYLCSVDRTQSGAFFGQGTRLTVV.

This clonotype was counted many times. This chain uses TRBV2 with TRBJ2-3; 7 bases map to TRBD2. Unmatched junction bases numbered 6, after V lost 8 bases and J lost 1 base. This CDR3 region has 14 residues. Germline V gene sequence: CDR1 SNHLY, CDR2 FYNNEI. CDR3 in amino acids: CASQTSSRTDTQYF. The CDR3 coding sequence is TGTGCCAGCCAGACTAGCTCCCGCACAGATACGCAGTATTTT.

The gene calls are TRBV5-1 and TRBJ2-3; tentatively, D is TRBD1 (6 bases). CDR1 is SGHRS and CDR2 is YFSETQ in the germline V gene. Trimming stripped 6 bases from V and 5 bases from J, with 13 bases between. The CDR3 totals 13 residues. Written as DNA, the CDR3 is TGCGCCAGCAACTTACAGGGACGAGATACGCAGTATTTT. This encodes CASNLQGRDTQYF.